The 13 T cell receptor beta chains reported below all come from one sample, sequenced in a study of blood T cell repertoires in COVID-19 (dated by TCRdb to between 2020 and 2021). Library preparation used the immunoSEQ multiplex PCR assay. TCRdb carries this immuneACCESS record with in-frame sequences only. Its versions omit some clonotypes, under half of them owing to an unresolved V gene in the studies checked, with the rest unexplained. The sample includes approximately 97,000 clones, with around 85% observed a single time. The ten largest clones capture about two fifths of the sample. The sequenced material came from peripheral blood. The receptor set was obtained from an elderly man with acute or convalescent COVID-19.

There are many counts of this clone. The chain carries TRBV5-4 and TRBJ1-2; weak D call: TRBD1 (5 bases). The germline CDR1 and CDR2 sequences are SGHNT and YYREEE (reference sequence). This CDR3 is built from 14 residues. V lost 4 bases and J 3 bases, leaving 13 bases between the germline ends. The CDR3 coding sequence is TGTGCCAGCAGCCTGCTAGGGGTTGACTATGGCTACACCTTC. This gives the protein CASSLLGVDYGYTF.

This chain uses TRBV18 with TRBJ2-7, with 12 bases that match TRBD2. CDR1 is KGHSH, CDR2 LQKENI, per germline. V dropped 0 bases and J dropped 4; count of bases not matched to a gene: 1. This CDR3 spans 15 amino acids. The CDR3 sequence: CASSPPTSGSYEQYF. The DNA for the CDR3 is TGTGCCAGCTCACCACCGACTAGCGGGAGTTACGAGCAGTACTTC.

The chain is built from TRBV19 and TRBJ2-1, with D possibly TRBD2 on 5 matching bases. Germline values: CDR1 LNHDA, CDR2 SQIVND (reference sequence). Trimming took off 1 base at V and 9 bases at J, with 13 bases between the two ends. This CDR3 has 14 residues. The DNA for the CDR3 is TGTGCCAGTAGTATAGTTGCCCGGGCGGGTGAGCAGTTCTTC. Protein: CASSIVARAGEQFF.

This clone was counted a single time. This chain joins TRBV6-2 or TRBV6-3 and TRBJ1-5, with D perhaps matching TRBD1 (6 bases). The CDR3 loop spans 14 amino acids. The germline gives CDR1 MNHEY, CDR2 SVGEGT. V gave up 2 bases and J gave up 9 bases, with 14 bases separating them. The CDR3 protein is CASSYEGGNSPQHF. CDR3 nucleotides: TGTGCCAGCAGTTACGAGGGGGGGAATTCGCCCCAGCATTTT.

CDR3 DNA: TGTGCCTGGAGTGTGGGAGGGGCGCACGATGGCTACACCTTC. Protein product: CAWSVGGAHDGYTF. The chain is built from TRBV30 and TRBJ1-2; weak D call: TRBD1 (5 bases). The CDR3 spans 14 residues. CDR1 and CDR2 (germline): GTSNPN, SVGIG (reference sequence). V gave up 0 bases and J gave up 6 bases, with 14 bases separating them.

This rearrangement joins TRBV11-2 to TRBJ1-5; D may be TRBD1 (5 bases). V was pared by 0 bases and J by 5 bases, with 5 bases between. CDR1 is SGHAT, CDR2 FQNNGV, per germline. The CDR3 extends over 13 amino acids. In nucleotides, the CDR3 is TGTGCCAGCAGCTTAGAAGGGGATCAGCCCCAGCATTTT. Its translation is CASSLEGDQPQHF.

The gene calls are TRBV27 and TRBJ2-7; 8 bases are shared with TRBD1. CDR1 MNHEY and CDR2 SMNVEV come from the germline V gene (reference sequence). With V trimmed by 6 bases and J by 2 bases, 9 bases remained unmatched. CDR3 length equals 15 residues. CDR3 region: CASSPPMDRAYEQYF. The CDR3 bases are TGTGCCAGCAGCCCACCAATGGACAGGGCCTACGAGCAGTACTTC.

The chain couples TRBV20-1 to TRBJ2-1, with unresolved D. From germline, CDR1 is DFQATT and CDR2 SNEGSKA (reference sequence). The CDR3 extends over 11 amino acids. Deletions cut 5 bases from V and 5 bases from J, with 7 bases between. DNA for the CDR3: TGCAGTGCTTTACAGCACAATGAGCAGTTCTTC. As protein: CSALQHNEQFF.

This clone occurred once. The V gene is TRBV6-5, the J gene TRBJ1-1, with D possibly matching TRBD1 (5 bases). Germline lookup yields CDR1 MNHEY and CDR2 SVGAGI. This CDR3 is built from 13 residues. Trimming pared 5 bases from V and 1 base from J, leaving 8 bases between. CDR3: CASSQQANTEAFF. In DNA, the CDR3 is TGTGCCAGCAGTCAACAGGCGAACACTGAAGCTTTCTTT.

V is TRBV24-1 and J is TRBJ2-7; 7 nucleotides match TRBD2. The CDR3 is made up of 15 amino acids. Germline-derived CDR1 and CDR2 are KGHDR and SFDVKD. The V and J ends lost 3 bases and 9 bases, in that order; junction bases with no gene match: 13. The CDR3 protein is CATSDKGSGARRQYF. As DNA, the CDR3 is TGTGCCACCAGTGATAAAGGGAGCGGGGCAAGAAGGCAGTACTTC.

This clone was seen only a few times. The rearrangement joins TRBV12-5 to TRBJ1-1; 8 bases are a match to TRBD1. V shed 5 bases and J 1 base; nucleotides not matched to a gene: 6. Germline assignment: CDR1 LGHNT and CDR2 FRNRAP. The CDR3 loop spans 15 amino acids. In DNA form, the CDR3 reads TGTGCTAGTGGTCCCCCCGGACAGGGGAACACTGAAGCTTTCTTT. Protein sequence: CASGPPGQGNTEAFF.

The V gene is TRBV19, the J gene TRBJ1-2; 12 bases map to TRBD1. V lost 4 bases, J lost 4 bases, and 7 bases stayed unmatched. The CDR3 contains 16 residues. Germline V CDR1 and CDR2: LNHDA, SQIVND (reference sequence). This CDR3 reads CASSTGQGADGYGYTF. The CDR3 DNA is TGTGCCAGTAGTACGGGACAGGGGGCTGATGGCTATGGCTACACCTTC.

Comment on this clone: Additional DNA sequences in this sample encode the identical CDR3. This chain uses TRBV15 with TRBJ2-6; 8 bases line up with TRBD2. Losses at the gene ends were 0 bases for V and 2 bases for J; bases not matched to a gene: 6. Per the germline V gene, CDR1 is LNHNV and CDR2 is YYDKDF (reference sequence). The CDR3 contains 18 residues. The CDR3 DNA follows: TGTGCCACCAGCAGAGATCCGGGGGGGTTAACTGGGGCCAACGTCCTGACTTTC. Translation: CATSRDPGGLTGANVLTF. The complete variable domain, with remaining parts taken from reference TRBV15 and TRBJ2-6, reads DAMVIQNPRYQVTQFGKPVTLSCSQTLNHNVMYWYQQKSSQAPKLLFHYYDKDFNNEADTPDNFQSRRPNTSFCFLDIRSPGLGDTAMYLCATSRDPGGLTGANVLTFGAGSRLTVL.